This T cell receptor beta chain originates from a study of CD8+CD57+ T cells in acquired aplastic anemia (dated by TCRdb to the late 2010s). Some background on the complete study: On average, sorted CD4+ and CD8+ cells yielded approximately 3 ug of extracted DNA, with a range of about 0.19 to 30 ug. CD8+CD57+ expansion was defined as a frequency above the mean frequency observed in healthy subjects. General study outcomes and caveats: No significant difference in CD8+ Simpson's diversity was found between patients and healthy controls (P=0.060). About 28 CD8+ CDR3 sequences were found in both patients and controls but appeared to be highly expressed in patients and within the immunodominant clones of the patients.

This clonotype was seen at least ten times. Its specific antigen is unknown. It has no much larger one-base neighbor in the sample; base qualities were not kept. Deletion took 1 base off V and 4 bases off J, with a span of 14 bases between the germline ends. The germline V gene encodes CDR1 SNHLY and CDR2 FYNNEI. The CDR3, from cysteine to phenylalanine, totals 15 residues. Only the CDR3 DNA stays, 45 bases, in frame from base 1. Expansion of CD8+CD57+ cells had been shown by flow cytometry in the patients chosen for sequencing. All patients had severe acquired aplastic anemia diagnosed by International Study of Aplastic Anemia and Agranulocytosis and Camitta criteria. No therapy had been received by the patients at the time of blood sampling. TCR repertoires of sorted CD4+ and CD8+ blood T cells from severe aplastic anemia patients and healthy subjects were deep-sequenced in the study. In the USA, patient enrollment took place under clinicaltrials.gov protocols 00001620, 01623167, 00001397, 00071045, 00081523 and 00961064. Ficoll-Paque density gradient centrifugation was used to isolate peripheral blood mononuclear cells. CD4+ and CD8+ T cells were sorted by FACS or magnetic beads before DNA extraction.

Genomic DNA was used as template for profiling of TCR beta VDJ combinations and CDR3 sequences. An Illumina HiSeq 2000 was the platform used for TCR repertoire sequencing. The original pipeline was this. TRBV/TRBJ rearrangement plots, CDR3 size and DJ length profiles, and Simpson's diversity index were used to evaluate the repertoires. The immunodominant clone was defined as the most abundant DNA sequence in deep sequencing data. CDR3 amino acid sequences were checked for sharing across subjects and were also compared against the VDJdb database and published repertoires. TCRdb reran the public reads through fastp at Q25 and MiXCR, keeping productive beta chains. Every distinct CDR3 protein forms one entry, paired with its most common genes and DNA. The V and J calls and clone size come from TCRdb's table, not from the authors' own analysis. The sample table shows around 150,000 distinct CDR3 sequences, and about 50% are seen once. The ten top clones hold about 31% of the sample.

The sequence joins TRBV2 to TRBJ2-7, with the D gene not clear enough to name. This receptor was identified in a human donor with aplastic anemia. Sequences were obtained from sorted CD4+, CD8+, or CD8+CD57+ T cells (not recorded which) from PBMCs. The CDR3 amino acid sequence is: CASSEGLPGVYEQYF. The DNA is as follows: TGTGCCAGCAGTGAAGGCCTCCCTGGGGTTTACGAGCAGTACTTC. Full variable domain (CDR3 extended with the reference TRBV2 and TRBJ2-7 proteins): EPEVTQTPSHQVTQMGQEVILRCVPISNHLYFYWYRQILGQKVEFLVSFYNNEISEKSEIFDDQFSVERPDGSNFTLKIRSTKLEDSAMYFCASSEGLPGVYEQYFGPGTRLTVT.